These T cell receptor beta chains were read from a single sample in a study of CD8 T cells in Susac syndrome. TCRdb analysed the immunoSEQ multiplex PCR reads with MiXCR anew, one entry per CDR3 protein. The sample gives roughly 200,000 distinct CDR3 sequences, 85% to 95% of which show up once; around 0.093% is in the top ten. The sample taken for sequencing was CD4+ T cells from PBMCs. The source of these receptors is a human donor in good health. CDR3s include the opening cysteine and the closing phenylalanine or tryptophan. D genes are given only for firm matches. Clone size appears in some rows only: once, few, many, or a class for an expanded clone.

J,D,size,V,CDR3,DNA
TRBJ2-3,-,few,TRBV3-1,CASSQDAASTDTQYF,TGTGCCAGCAGCCAAGACGCTGCTAGCACAGATACGCAGTATTTT
TRBJ1-5,-,-,TRBV29-1,CSVSLGGPNQPQHF,TGCAGCGTGTCCCTCGGGGGGCCCAATCAGCCCCAGCATTTT
TRBJ2-3,TRBD1,-,TRBV7-9,CASLYTDRGTADTQYF,TGTGCCAGCCTTTACACTGACAGGGGAACAGCAGATACGCAGTATTTT
TRBJ1-1,-,-,TRBV6-2/TRBV6-3,CASTSLNTEAFF,TGTGCCAGCACTTCCCTGAACACTGAAGCTTTCTTT
TRBJ2-5,-,-,TRBV27,CASSLRPRETQYF,TGTGCCAGCAGTTTACGGCCCCGTGAGACCCAGTACTTC
TRBJ1-2,-,-,TRBV15,CATSRDLGRGYTF,TGTGCCACCAGCAGAGATCTGGGCCGGGGCTACACCTTC
TRBJ2-5,-,few,TRBV7-2,CASSRRQGETQYF,TGTGCCAGCAGCCGCCGGCAGGGCGAGACCCAGTACTTC
TRBJ1-1,-,-,TRBV20-1,CSAHLLTEAFF,TGCAGTGCTCATCTCTTGACTGAAGCTTTCTTT
TRBJ2-2,TRBD2,-,TRBV4-2,CASSPLFTGGAGELFF,TGTGCCAGCAGCCCCTTATTCACGGGGGGGGCCGGGGAGCTGTTTTTT
TRBJ2-3,-,-,TRBV9,CASSVDPGVDTQYF,TGTGCCAGCAGCGTAGATCCCGGGGTAGATACGCAGTATTTT
TRBJ2-2,TRBD1,-,TRBV2,CASTGQVNTGELFF,TGTGCCAGCACGGGACAGGTGAACACCGGGGAGCTGTTTTTT
TRBJ2-1,TRBD1,-,TRBV5-1,CASSPGTVPYNEQFF,TGCGCCAGCAGCCCCGGGACAGTTCCCTACAATGAGCAGTTCTTC
TRBJ1-1,-,-,TRBV29-1,CSVKQGSSTEAFF,TGCAGCGTTAAACAGGGTTCGAGCACTGAAGCTTTCTTT
TRBJ1-2,-,-,TRBV12-3/TRBV12-4,CASSGQYYGYTF,TGTGCCAGCAGTGGACAGTACTATGGCTACACCTTC
TRBJ1-6,-,-,TRBV6-7,CASSSEGSPLHF,TGTGCCAGCAGTTCCGAAGGTTCACCCCTCCACTTT
TRBJ2-4,-,-,TRBV5-6,CASSLAAFREDF,TGTGCCAGCAGCTTGGCTGCGTTTCGCGAAGACTTC
TRBJ2-5,-,-,TRBV5-1,CASSLGVQGNQETQYF,TGCGCCAGCAGCTTGGGGGTGCAGGGGAACCAAGAGACCCAGTACTTC
TRBJ2-5,-,-,TRBV20-1,CSARYSGIQETQYF,TGCAGTGCTAGGTACTCAGGGATCCAAGAGACCCAGTACTTC
TRBJ2-7,-,-,TRBV29-1,CSYGQNSYEQYF,TGCAGCTACGGCCAAAACTCCTACGAGCAGTACTTC
TRBJ2-2,TRBD1,-,TRBV10-3,CAIPGQGAGELFF,TGTGCCATCCCGGGACAGGGGGCCGGGGAGCTGTTTTTT
TRBJ2-5,TRBD2,-,TRBV20-1,CSAVGLAGKETQYF,TGCAGTGCAGTGGGACTAGCGGGAAAAGAGACCCAGTACTTC
TRBJ2-1,TRBD2,-,TRBV9,CASSVLSGGAYEQFF,TGTGCCAGCAGCGTCCTTAGCGGGGGGGCCTATGAGCAGTTCTTC
TRBJ2-2,TRBD2,-,TRBV12-3/TRBV12-4,CASSRLIAGRNGELFF,TGTGCCAGCAGTCGCCTGATAGCGGGCCGGAACGGGGAGCTGTTTTTT
TRBJ2-5,TRBD2,-,TRBV5-1,CASKASGREQETQYF,TGCGCCAGCAAGGCTAGCGGGAGGGAACAAGAGACCCAGTACTTC
TRBJ2-1,TRBD2,-,TRBV20-1,CSAASGTSVYNEQFF,TGCAGTGCTGCCTCGGGGACTAGCGTCTACAATGAGCAGTTCTTC
TRBJ1-1,-,-,TRBV29-1,CSNLPRETEAFF,TGCAGCAACCTCCCCCGGGAAACTGAAGCTTTCTTT
TRBJ1-1,-,once,TRBV5-4,CASSLGAIGTEAFF,TGTGCCAGCAGCTTGGGAGCCATAGGCACTGAAGCTTTCTTT
TRBJ2-3,TRBD1,-,TRBV20-1,CSARGQGSTDTQYF,TGCAGTGCTAGGGGACAGGGGTCCACAGATACGCAGTATTTT
TRBJ2-5,-,few,TRBV25-1,CASSDRETQYF,TGTGCCAGCAGTGACCGGGAGACCCAGTACTTC
TRBJ2-5,-,-,TRBV18,CASSPPIPRETQYF,TGTGCCAGCTCACCACCAATCCCCCGAGAGACCCAGTACTTC
TRBJ2-7,-,few,TRBV7-2,CASSLGHGNRYEQYF,TGTGCCAGCAGTCTGGGACACGGCAATCGGTACGAGCAGTACTTC
TRBJ2-5,TRBD2,-,TRBV3-1,CASSQGGRASGTQYF,TGTGCCAGCAGCCAAGGCGGGAGGGCCAGTGGGACCCAGTACTTC
TRBJ1-5,-,-,TRBV30,CAWSVSQNNQPQHF,TGTGCCTGGAGTGTAAGCCAGAACAATCAGCCCCAGCATTTT
TRBJ1-4,-,-,TRBV29-1,CSVRMQGREKLFF,TGCAGCGTCCGAATGCAGGGTAGGGAAAAACTGTTTTTT
TRBJ1-1,-,-,TRBV11-2,CASSAGQIFTEAFF,TGTGCCAGCAGCGCTGGACAGATTTTCACTGAAGCTTTCTTT
TRBJ2-5,-,-,TRBV29-1,CSVEGRPGQRGETQYF,TGCAGCGTTGAAGGGCGGCCAGGGCAAAGAGGGGAGACCCAGTACTTC
TRBJ2-7,TRBD1,-,TRBV20-1,CSAVDRARGEQYF,TGCAGTGCTGTCGACAGGGCGAGGGGTGAGCAGTACTTC
TRBJ1-5,-,-,TRBV3-1,CASSQEWGQPQHF,TGTGCCAGCAGCCAAGAGTGGGGTCAGCCCCAGCATTTT
TRBJ1-4,-,-,TRBV20-1,CSARVVGSINEKLFF,TGCAGTGCTAGAGTAGTAGGCAGCATAAATGAAAAACTGTTTTTT
TRBJ2-1,-,-,TRBV9,CASSVEAERQFF,TGTGCCAGCAGCGTAGAAGCGGAACGGCAGTTCTTC
TRBJ2-2,TRBD1,-,TRBV5-1,CATTPSGTGSGELFF,TGCGCCACGACACCCTCCGGGACAGGGAGCGGGGAGCTGTTTTTT
TRBJ1-2,TRBD1,once,TRBV29-1,CSVEGQGGYGYTF,TGCAGCGTTGAAGGACAGGGTGGCTATGGCTACACCTTC
TRBJ1-1,TRBD1,-,TRBV5-1,CASSFAGGGTEAFF,TGCGCCAGCAGCTTTGCAGGGGGAGGAACTGAAGCTTTCTTT